Following are 26 T cell receptor beta chains from one sample sequenced in a study of cytomegalovirus exposure and HLA in healthy donors. PCR used 60 Vbeta primers and 13 Jbeta primers. Assay: immunoSEQ multiplex PCR; the TCRdb copy retains only in-frame clones and omits some. The table lists about 280,000 clones, around 90% of them singletons, with approximately 2.2% in the top ten. What was sequenced was PBMCs. The receptors were sampled from a woman aged 18-30 years in good health and CMV-seronegative.

The J gene is TRBJ2-1, the V gene TRBV29-1, with 7 bases fitting TRBD1. Germline values: CDR1 SQVTM, CDR2 ANQGSEA. V shed 6 bases, J shed 2 bases, and the junction held 7 bases outside the gene matches. The CDR3 is made up of 14 amino acids. CDR3 DNA sequence: TGCAGCGTGGCCTTTGGACAGGCCTACAATGAGCAGTTCTTC. Amino acid sequence: CSVAFGQAYNEQFF.

The rearrangement joins TRBV27 to TRBJ2-3, with TRBD2 identical over 14 bases. CDR1 MNHEY and CDR2 SMNVEV come from the germline V gene (reference sequence). Trimming at V came to 3 bases and at J to 5 bases, leaving 7 bases not matched to a gene. The CDR3 extends over 17 amino acids. In nucleotides, the CDR3 is TGTGCCAGCAGTTTTCTGACTAGCGGGGGGGCTGGAGATACGCAGTATTTT. It is translated as CASSFLTSGGAGDTQYF.

The chain links TRBV2 to TRBJ1-5; D possibly corresponds to TRBD1 (6 bases). The V end was cut by 1 base, the J end by 5 bases, with 12 bases between. This CDR3 region has 15 residues. The germline V gene encodes CDR1 SNHLY and CDR2 FYNNEI. The CDR3 reads CASSEGGRYYQPQHF. CDR3 DNA: TGTGCCAGCAGTGAAGGGGGGCGCTACTATCAGCCCCAGCATTTT.

A remark on this clone: The sample carries other DNA sequences with the same CDR3. The rearrangement links TRBV7-6 to TRBJ2-2, with D tentatively TRBD2 (6 bases). The CDR3 runs to 14 residues. V dropped 3 bases and J dropped 4 bases, with 9 bases sitting between them. Germline V gene data show CDR1 as SGHVS and CDR2 as FNYEAQ. The CDR3 coding sequence is TGTGCCAGCAGCTTTTCCGGGGGCACCGGGGAGCTGTTTTTT. Amino acid sequence: CASSFSGGTGELFF.

This chain's CDR3 is CASSFFWGDNQPQHF. The CDR3 DNA reads as TGTGCCAGCAGTTTCTTCTGGGGGGACAATCAGCCCCAGCATTTT. The chain joins TRBV27 to TRBJ1-5; possible D gene TRBD1, 5 bases. Trimming left V 3 bases short and J 3 bases short, with 12 bases between. The CDR3 length is 15 residues. Germline loops: CDR1 MNHEY, CDR2 SMNVEV (reference sequence).

V and J are TRBV18 and TRBJ1-2, with 8 bases identical to TRBD1. The CDR3 length is 15 residues. Trimming at V came to 3 bases and at J to 4 bases, leaving 7 bases not matched to a gene. The germline CDR1 and CDR2 sequences are KGHSH and LQKENI. This chain's CDR3 is CASSPEGQGLYGYTF. The CDR3 DNA sequence: TGTGCCAGCTCACCCGAAGGACAGGGACTCTATGGCTACACCTTC. The full variable domain, rest sourced from reference TRBV18 and TRBJ1-2, is NAGVMQNPRHLVRRRGQEARLRCSPMKGHSHVYWYRQLPEEGLKFMVYLQKENIIDESGMPKERFSAEFPKEGPSILRIQQVVRGDSAAYFCASSPEGQGLYGYTFGSGTRLTVV.

This rearrangement joins TRBV7-3 to TRBJ1-3, with 8 bases aligning to TRBD1. CDR3 length: 14 amino acids. Germline values: CDR1 SGHTA, CDR2 FQGTGA. V shed 2 bases, J shed 4 bases, and the junction held 1 base outside the gene matches. In DNA, the CDR3 is TGTGCCAGCAGCTTACAGGGGGCAGGAAACACCATATATTTT. Amino acids: CASSLQGAGNTIYF.

The V call is TRBV9, the J call TRBJ2-1; 14 bases are shared with TRBD2. The CDR3 spans 17 residues. From germline, CDR1 is SGDLS and CDR2 YYNGEE. The trim removed 0 bases at V and 11 bases at J, leaving 10 bases unmatched. The CDR3 sequence: CASSVEEGLAGVGKQFF. CDR3 in DNA: TGTGCCAGCAGCGTAGAGGAGGGACTAGCGGGGGTGGGTAAGCAGTTCTTC.

V and J are TRBV13 and TRBJ2-7, with TRBD1 identical over 8 bases. Trimming at V came to 6 bases and at J to 5 bases, leaving 6 bases not matched to a gene. Per the germline V gene, CDR1 is PRHDT and CDR2 is FYEKMQ (reference sequence). The length of the CDR3 is 13 residues. CDR3 in DNA: TGTGCCAGCAGTGCTAACAGGGGGAACGAGCAGTACTTC. This gives the protein CASSANRGNEQYF. Using reference TRBV13 and TRBJ2-7 for the parts outside the CDR3, the full variable domain is AAGVIQSPRHLIKEKRETATLKCYPIPRHDTVYWYQQGPGQDPQFLISFYEKMQSDKGSIPDRFSAQQFSDYHSELNMSSLELGDSALYFCASSANRGNEQYFGPGTRLTVT.

This clone has a single count. The chain's CDR3 is CASSPVLAGVTGELFF. Written as DNA, the CDR3 is TGTGCCAGCTCACCCGTTCTAGCGGGGGTCACCGGGGAGCTGTTTTTT. This sequence joins TRBV18 and TRBJ2-2; 10 bases fit TRBD2. Losses at the gene ends were 3 bases for V and 4 bases for J; bases not matched to a gene: 5. Germline V gives CDR1 KGHSH, CDR2 LQKENI. There are 16 residues in the CDR3.

The CDR3 nucleotides are TGCGCCAGCAGCTTGGATGGGGGGGAGTACGAGCAGTACTTC. As protein: CASSLDGGEYEQYF. The rearrangement joins TRBV5-1 to TRBJ2-7; the match to TRBD2 covers 7 bases. The germline V gene encodes CDR1 SGHRS and CDR2 YFSETQ. Losses at the gene ends were 0 bases for V and 4 bases for J; bases not matched to a gene: 4. The CDR3 extends over 14 amino acids.

The rearrangement links TRBV28 to TRBJ2-2, with 9 bases that match TRBD2. The trim removed 5 bases at V and 7 bases at J, leaving 20 bases unmatched. The germline CDR1 and CDR2 sequences are MDHEN and SYDVKM. This CDR3 has 19 amino acids. The CDR3 bases are TGTGCCAGCAGTATACGTTATAGCGGGGGCCGTGATCCGATCGGGGAGCTGTTTTTT. As protein: CASSIRYSGGRDPIGELFF. Combining the CDR3 with reference TRBV28 and TRBJ2-2 gives the whole variable domain DVKVTQSSRYLVKRTGEKVFLECVQDMDHENMFWYRQDPGLGLRLIYFSYDVKMKEKGDIPEGYSVSREKKERFSLILESASTNQTSMYLCASSIRYSGGRDPIGELFFGEGSRLTVL.

This clone was recorded a few times. The chain carries TRBV2 and TRBJ1-1; D is undetermined. The CDR3 sequence is 14 residues long. Trimming pared 9 bases from V and 0 bases from J, leaving 14 bases between. The germline CDR1 and CDR2 sequences are SNHLY and FYNNEI. The CDR3 nucleotides read TGTGCCAGTTCTGACACCCGCATGAACACTGAAGCTTTCTTT. Encoded protein: CASSDTRMNTEAFF.

Notes on this clone: Other DNA sequences of this sample code for an identical CDR3. V gene TRBV27 combines with J gene TRBJ1-5, with 10 bases matching TRBD1. The CDR3 totals 14 residues. CDR1 is MNHEY, CDR2 SMNVEV, per germline (reference sequence). The V and J ends lost 4 bases and 4 bases, in that order; junction bases with no gene match: 1. This CDR3 is CASSWTGGNQPQHF. DNA of the CDR3: TGTGCCAGCAGTTGGACAGGGGGAAATCAGCCCCAGCATTTT.

This chain connects TRBV29-1 to TRBJ2-7, with D perhaps matching TRBD2 (7 bases). This CDR3 contains 11 residues. Germline values: CDR1 SQVTM, CDR2 ANQGSEA. Trimming pared 6 bases from V and 11 bases from J, leaving 17 bases between. The CDR3 bases are TGCAGCGTCGACTTGGGGGGGCTGGAGTACTTC. Translation: CSVDLGGLEYF.

CDR3 loop: CASRPRPGSYNEQFF. The CDR3 DNA sequence: TGTGCCAGCAGGCCACGACCGGGGTCCTACAATGAGCAGTTCTTC. This rearrangement joins TRBV6-5 to TRBJ2-1; tentatively, D is TRBD2 (5 bases). From germline, CDR1 is MNHEY and CDR2 SVGAGI. The V gene lost 6 bases and the J gene lost 1 base, with 13 bases spanning the gap. The CDR3 runs 15 residues.

The J gene is TRBJ2-4, the V gene TRBV4-1, with D maybe TRBD2 (7 bases). The ends were cut back, 3 bases at V and 6 bases at J, with 21 bases in the middle. Germline lookup yields CDR1 MGHRA and CDR2 YSYEKL. This CDR3 region has 17 residues. In nucleotides, the CDR3 is TGCGCCAGCAGCCACCCGAGGGAAGCGGGGACATTAAACATTCAGTACTTC. Its translation is CASSHPREAGTLNIQYF.

This clone was counted a single time. This chain uses TRBV27 with TRBJ1-1; D is unresolved. Germline lookup yields CDR1 MNHEY and CDR2 SMNVEV (reference sequence). Trimming took off 3 bases at V and 1 base at J, with 9 bases between the two ends. The CDR3 sequence is 14 residues long. The CDR3 sequence: CASSLGQANTEAFF. As DNA, the CDR3 is TGTGCCAGCAGTTTGGGCCAGGCGAACACTGAAGCTTTCTTT.

The chain combines TRBV9 with TRBJ1-6; 8 bases map to TRBD1. V lost 2 bases and J lost 11; bases outside the gene matches: 3. Germline V lookup: CDR1 SGDLS, CDR2 YYNGEE. The CDR3 contains 13 residues. The CDR3 DNA is TGTGCCAGCAGCGTCGGGACAGGCACACCCCTCCACTTT. Translating it yields CASSVGTGTPLHF.

The chain employs TRBV4-1 and TRBJ1-1, with TRBD1 matching 7 bases. The ends lost 4 bases at V and 1 base at J; junction bases unmatched: 6. Germline values: CDR1 MGHRA, CDR2 YSYEKL. The CDR3 is made up of 15 amino acids. DNA of the CDR3: TGCGCCAGCAGCCTCCGTGGGACAGCGAACACTGAAGCTTTCTTT. It is translated as CASSLRGTANTEAFF.

This chain connects TRBV19 to TRBJ2-2; perhaps TRBD1 as D (5 bases). The V gene lost 5 bases and the J gene lost 6 bases, with 13 bases spanning the gap. Germline assignment: CDR1 LNHDA and CDR2 SQIVND (reference sequence). This CDR3 has 14 residues. CDR3 region: CASSPTRVAGELFF. The CDR3 DNA follows: TGTGCCAGTAGTCCAACCAGGGTCGCCGGGGAGCTGTTTTTT.

The V and J genes are TRBV5-6 and TRBJ1-5; 9 nucleotides line up with TRBD1. The germline gives CDR1 SGHDT, CDR2 YYEEEE. The junction had 19 bases not matched to a gene; V was cut back by 3 bases and J by 6 bases. CDR3 size: 19 residues. The CDR3 region has the DNA TGTGCCAGCAGCTCTCAGACCACACGGGACAGGGCAGGGACTCAGCCCCAGCATTTT. Protein sequence: CASSSQTTRDRAGTQPQHF.

This chain uses TRBV4-1 with TRBJ2-1; weak D call: TRBD1 (7 bases). The germline gives CDR1 MGHRA, CDR2 YSYEKL. The CDR3 is made up of 16 amino acids. Trimming stripped 1 base from V and 8 bases from J, with 18 bases between. The CDR3 spells CASSQGRDRSIDEQFF. CDR3 DNA sequence: TGCGCCAGCAGCCAAGGGCGGGACAGATCTATCGATGAGCAGTTCTTC.

This chain links TRBV7-6 with TRBJ1-6, with D possibly matching TRBD1 (6 bases). The germline V and J ends were trimmed by 5 bases and 0 bases, with 11 bases remaining between them. Germline loops: CDR1 SGHVS, CDR2 FNYEAQ. The CDR3 runs 16 residues. The CDR3 DNA reads as TGTGCCAGCAGCCGACAGGAGAGCTCCTATAATTCACCCCTCCACTTT. Translated: CASSRQESSYNSPLHF.

The chain is built from TRBV27 and TRBJ2-1, with TRBD2 identical over 8 bases. Looked up from germline, CDR1 is MNHEY and CDR2 is SMNVEV (reference sequence). The CDR3 runs to 17 residues. Unmatched junction bases numbered 12, after V lost 1 base and J lost 7 bases. CDR3 sequence (DNA): TGTGCCAGCAGTTTATGGGTAGCGGGGACCTCTGGGAATGAGCAGTTCTTC. Protein product: CASSLWVAGTSGNEQFF.

The V gene is TRBV9, the J gene TRBJ2-3; 9 bases are a match to TRBD2. The CDR3 is 17 residues long. Germline V gene sequence: CDR1 SGDLS, CDR2 YYNGEE. The trim removed 0 bases at V and 3 bases at J, leaving 8 bases unmatched. In nucleotides, the CDR3 is TGTGCCAGCAGCGTAGGAGCCTCGAGCGGGGGGACAGATACGCAGTATTTT. This codes for CASSVGASSGGTDTQYF.